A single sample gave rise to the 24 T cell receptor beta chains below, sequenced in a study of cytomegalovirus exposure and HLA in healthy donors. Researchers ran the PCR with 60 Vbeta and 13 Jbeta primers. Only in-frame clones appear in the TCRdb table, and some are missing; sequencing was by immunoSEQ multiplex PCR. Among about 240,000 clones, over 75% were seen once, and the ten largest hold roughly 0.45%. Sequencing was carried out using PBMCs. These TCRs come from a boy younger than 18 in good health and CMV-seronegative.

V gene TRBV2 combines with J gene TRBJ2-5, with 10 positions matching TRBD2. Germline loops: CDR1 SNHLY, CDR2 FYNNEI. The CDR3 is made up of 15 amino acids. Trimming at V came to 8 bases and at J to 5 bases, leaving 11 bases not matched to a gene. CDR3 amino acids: CASGIETSGWETQYF. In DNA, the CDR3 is TGTGCCAGCGGCATCGAGACTAGCGGGTGGGAGACCCAGTACTTC.

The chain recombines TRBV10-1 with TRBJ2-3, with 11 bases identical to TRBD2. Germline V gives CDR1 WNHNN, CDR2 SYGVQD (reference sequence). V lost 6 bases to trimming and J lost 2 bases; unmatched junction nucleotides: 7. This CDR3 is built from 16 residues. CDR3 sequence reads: CASSDGTSGPTDTQYF. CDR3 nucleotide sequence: TGCGCCAGCAGCGACGGGACTAGCGGACCCACAGATACGCAGTATTTT.

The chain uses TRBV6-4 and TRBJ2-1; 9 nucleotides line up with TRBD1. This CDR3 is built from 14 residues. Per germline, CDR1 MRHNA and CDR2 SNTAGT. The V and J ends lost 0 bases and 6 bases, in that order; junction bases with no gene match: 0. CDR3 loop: CASSDSTGGNEQFF. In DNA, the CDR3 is TGTGCCAGCAGTGACTCGACAGGGGGCAATGAGCAGTTCTTC.

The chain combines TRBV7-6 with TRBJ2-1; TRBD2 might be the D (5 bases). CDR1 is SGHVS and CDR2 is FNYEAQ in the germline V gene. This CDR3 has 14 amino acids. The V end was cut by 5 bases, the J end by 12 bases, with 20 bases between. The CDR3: CASSPFPGNPSQFF. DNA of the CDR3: TGTGCCAGCAGCCCTTTTCCCGGGAACCCCTCGCAGTTCTTC.

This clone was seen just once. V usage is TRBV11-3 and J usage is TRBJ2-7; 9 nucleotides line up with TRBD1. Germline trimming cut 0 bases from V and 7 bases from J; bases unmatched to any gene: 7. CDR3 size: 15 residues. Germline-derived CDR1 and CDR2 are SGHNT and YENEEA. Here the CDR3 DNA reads TGTGCCAGCAGCTTAGAGCGGGACAGGGATCGAGAGCAGTACTTC. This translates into CASSLERDRDREQYF.

The CDR3 sequence is CASSGGTEYEQYF. The CDR3 DNA reads as TGTGCCAGTAGTGGGGGGACAGAGTACGAGCAGTACTTC. The chain combines TRBV19 with TRBJ2-7; D might be TRBD1 (7 bases). The V gene lost 5 bases and the J gene lost 4 bases, with 12 bases spanning the gap. The germline V gene encodes CDR1 LNHDA and CDR2 SQIVND (reference sequence). The CDR3 has 13 residues.

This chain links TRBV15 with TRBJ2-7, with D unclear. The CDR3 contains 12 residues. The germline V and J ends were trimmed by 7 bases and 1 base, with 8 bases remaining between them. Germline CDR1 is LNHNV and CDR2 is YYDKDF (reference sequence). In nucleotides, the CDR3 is TGTGCCACCAAAAGCGCATCCTACGAGCAGTACTTC. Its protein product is CATKSASYEQYF.

This CDR3 is CASSLRGLMNTEAFF. In DNA, the CDR3 is TGCGCCAGCAGCTTGAGAGGGCTGATGAACACTGAAGCTTTCTTT. The chain recombines TRBV5-1 with TRBJ1-1; D gene ambiguous. CDR3 length equals 15 residues. Germline V gene lookup returns CDR1 SGHRS and CDR2 YFSETQ. The V end was cut by 1 base, the J end by 0 bases, with 10 bases between.

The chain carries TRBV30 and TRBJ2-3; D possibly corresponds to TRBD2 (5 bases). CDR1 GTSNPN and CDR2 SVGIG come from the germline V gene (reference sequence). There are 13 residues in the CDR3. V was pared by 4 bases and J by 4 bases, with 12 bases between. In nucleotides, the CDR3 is TGTGCCTGGACTTTGTTACTAGCAGATACGCAGTATTTT. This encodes CAWTLLLADTQYF.

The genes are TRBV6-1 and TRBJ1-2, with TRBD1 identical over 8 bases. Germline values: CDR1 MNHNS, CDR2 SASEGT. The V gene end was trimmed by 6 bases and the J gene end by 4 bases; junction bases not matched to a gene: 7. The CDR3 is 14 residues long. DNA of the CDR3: TGTGCCAGCAGAAAGGACAGGGACCGCTATGGCTACACCTTC. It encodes CASRKDRDRYGYTF.

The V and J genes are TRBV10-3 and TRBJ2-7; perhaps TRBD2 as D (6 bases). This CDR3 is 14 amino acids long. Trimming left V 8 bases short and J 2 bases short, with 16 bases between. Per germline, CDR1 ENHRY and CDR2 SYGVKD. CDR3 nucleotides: TGTGCCATCCAAAGGGCGCGGGGAACCTACGAGCAGTACTTC. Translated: CAIQRARGTYEQYF.

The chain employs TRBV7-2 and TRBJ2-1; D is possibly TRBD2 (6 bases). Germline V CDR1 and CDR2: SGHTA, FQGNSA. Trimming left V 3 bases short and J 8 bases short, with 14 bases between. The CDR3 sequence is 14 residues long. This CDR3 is CASSFGGGIYEQFF. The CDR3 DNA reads TGTGCCAGCAGCTTTGGCGGCGGGATTTATGAGCAGTTCTTC.

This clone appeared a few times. This CDR3 reads CASSERSGRAFITQYF. DNA of the CDR3: TGTGCCAGCAGTGAACGTAGCGGGAGGGCCTTCATTACCCAGTACTTC. V usage is TRBV2 and J usage is TRBJ2-5; TRBD2 matches 11 bases. This CDR3 comprises 16 residues. Germline V gives CDR1 SNHLY, CDR2 FYNNEI. The V gene end was trimmed by 2 bases and the J gene end by 8 bases; junction bases not matched to a gene: 10.

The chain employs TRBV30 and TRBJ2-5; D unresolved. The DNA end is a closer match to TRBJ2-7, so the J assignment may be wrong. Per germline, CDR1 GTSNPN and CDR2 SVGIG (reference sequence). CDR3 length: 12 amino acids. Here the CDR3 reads CAWSDSLGEQYF. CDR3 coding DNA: TGTGCCTGGAGTGACAGCCTCGGCGAGCAGTACTTC.

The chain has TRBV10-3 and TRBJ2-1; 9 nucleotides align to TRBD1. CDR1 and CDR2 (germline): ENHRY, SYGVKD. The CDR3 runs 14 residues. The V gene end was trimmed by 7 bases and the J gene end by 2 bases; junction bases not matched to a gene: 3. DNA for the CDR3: TGTGCCATCACCAGGGACAGGGCCTACAATGAGCAGTTCTTC. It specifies CAITRDRAYNEQFF.

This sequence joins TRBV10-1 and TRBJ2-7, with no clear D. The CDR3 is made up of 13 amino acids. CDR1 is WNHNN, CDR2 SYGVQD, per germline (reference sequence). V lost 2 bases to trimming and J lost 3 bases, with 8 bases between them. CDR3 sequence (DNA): TGCGCCAGCAGTGAGAGATCAGACTACGAGCAGTACTTC. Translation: CASSERSDYEQYF.

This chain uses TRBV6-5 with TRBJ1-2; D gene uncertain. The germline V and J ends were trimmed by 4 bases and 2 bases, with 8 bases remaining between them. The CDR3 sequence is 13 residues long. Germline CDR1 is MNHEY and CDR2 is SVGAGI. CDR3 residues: CASSWKQNYGYTF. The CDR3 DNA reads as TGTGCCAGCAGTTGGAAACAGAACTATGGCTACACCTTC.

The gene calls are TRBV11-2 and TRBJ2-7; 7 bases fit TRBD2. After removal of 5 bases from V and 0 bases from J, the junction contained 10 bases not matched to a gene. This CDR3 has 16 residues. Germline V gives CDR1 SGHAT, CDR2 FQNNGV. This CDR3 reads CASSASRGVPSYEQYF. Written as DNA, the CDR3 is TGTGCCAGCAGCGCCTCTCGGGGGGTACCCTCCTACGAGCAGTACTTC.

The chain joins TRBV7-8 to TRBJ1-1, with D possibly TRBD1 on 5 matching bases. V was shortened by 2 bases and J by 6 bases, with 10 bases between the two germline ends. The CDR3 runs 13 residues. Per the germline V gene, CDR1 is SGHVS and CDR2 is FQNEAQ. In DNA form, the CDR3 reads TGTGCCAGCAGCTTAAGCAGGGTCCCTGAAGCTTTCTTT. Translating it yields CASSLSRVPEAFF. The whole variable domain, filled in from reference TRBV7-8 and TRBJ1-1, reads GAGVSQSPRYKVAKRGQDVALRCDPISGHVSLFWYQQALGQGPEFLTYFQNEAQLDKSGLPSDRFFAERPEGSVSTLKIQRTQQEDSAVYLCASSLSRVPEAFFGQGTRLTVV.

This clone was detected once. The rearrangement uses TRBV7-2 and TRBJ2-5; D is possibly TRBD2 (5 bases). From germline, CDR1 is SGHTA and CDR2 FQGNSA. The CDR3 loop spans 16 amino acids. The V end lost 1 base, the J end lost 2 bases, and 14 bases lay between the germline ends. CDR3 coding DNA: TGTGCCAGCAGCTTAGGTCTTCCGCGAGGGCAAGAGACCCAGTACTTC. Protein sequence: CASSLGLPRGQETQYF.

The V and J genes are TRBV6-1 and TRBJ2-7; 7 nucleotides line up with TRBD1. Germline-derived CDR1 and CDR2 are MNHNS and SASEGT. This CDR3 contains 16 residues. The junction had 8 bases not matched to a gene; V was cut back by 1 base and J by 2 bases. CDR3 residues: CASSEGITGVTYEQYF. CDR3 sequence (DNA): TGTGCCAGCAGTGAAGGGATTACAGGGGTTACCTACGAGCAGTACTTC.

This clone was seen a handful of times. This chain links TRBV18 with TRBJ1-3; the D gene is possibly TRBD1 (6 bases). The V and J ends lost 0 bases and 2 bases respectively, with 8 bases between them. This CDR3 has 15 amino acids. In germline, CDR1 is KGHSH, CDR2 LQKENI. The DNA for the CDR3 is TGTGCCAGCTCACCACCGGCAGGGGCTGGAAACACCATATATTTT. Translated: CASSPPAGAGNTIYF.

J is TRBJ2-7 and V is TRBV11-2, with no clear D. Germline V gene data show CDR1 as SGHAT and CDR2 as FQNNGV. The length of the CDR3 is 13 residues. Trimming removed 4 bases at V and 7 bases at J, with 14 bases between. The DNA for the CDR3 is TGTGCCAGCAGCTACCCCCTTAGCCGGGAGCAGTACTTC. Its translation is CASSYPLSREQYF.

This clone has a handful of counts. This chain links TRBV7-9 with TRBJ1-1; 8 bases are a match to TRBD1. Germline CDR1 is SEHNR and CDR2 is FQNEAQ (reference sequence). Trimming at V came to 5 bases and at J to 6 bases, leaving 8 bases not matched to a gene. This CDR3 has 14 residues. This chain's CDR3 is CASSPGQGRSEAFF. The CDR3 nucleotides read TGTGCCAGCAGCCCCGGACAGGGAAGGTCTGAAGCTTTCTTT.